A selection of T cell receptor beta chains follows, all from one sample in a study of T cells in Graves' hyperthyroidism and ophthalmopathy. Each CDR3 protein is one row after TCRdb ran MiXCR on the multiplex PCR reads. Among over 450,000 distinct CDR3 sequences listed, roughly 15% were seen once. Sequencing was carried out using blood. The receptors stem from a woman aged 18-29 years with Graves' ophthalmopathy. CDR3s include the opening cysteine and the closing phenylalanine or tryptophan. The D gene is left open where the match is weak. Size is stated for part of the rows, as once, few or many counts, or as a class when the clone is expanded.

D,V,J,size,DNA,CDR3
TRBD1,TRBV6-1,TRBJ1-4,-,TGTGCCAGCAGTGAAGTAGGGGGCTGGGTCGGCGAAAAACTGTTTTTT,CASSEVGGWVGEKLFF
TRBD1,TRBV29-1,TRBJ2-1,few,TGCAGCGTCTTGCCCCTTACAGGGGGAACCTACAATGAGCAGTTCTTC,CSVLPLTGGTYNEQFF
-,TRBV29-1,TRBJ1-3,few,TGCAGCGGTTTGACAGTATCAGGAAACACCATATATTTT,CSGLTVSGNTIYF
TRBD1,TRBV6-1,TRBJ2-3,few,TGTGCCAGCAGGGACAGGGGGCGGGCGACAGATACGCAGTATTTT,CASRDRGRATDTQYF
-,TRBV24-1,TRBJ2-7,-,TGTGCCACCGGGACTGAGACCTACGAGCAGTACTTC,CATGTETYEQYF
-,TRBV10-3,TRBJ1-6,-,TGTGCCATCACCACGGACAGCTCTTCACCCCTCCACTTT,CAITTDSSSPLHF
-,TRBV7-2,TRBJ1-5,many,TGTGCCAGCAGCTTAGGGGGGGAAGGCAATCAGCCCCAGCATTTT,CASSLGGEGNQPQHF
-,TRBV19,TRBJ1-1,many,TGTGCCAGTAGTCCCCAGACAGAGAACACTGAAGCTTTCTTT,CASSPQTENTEAFF
TRBD1,TRBV20-1,TRBJ2-7,many,TGCAGTGCTTTGGGACCGGGACAGGTCTTTTACGAGCAGTACTTC,CSALGPGQVFYEQYF
TRBD1,TRBV5-4,TRBJ2-7,few,TGTGCCAGCAGCATACCCGGGACAGGGATGTACGAGCAGTACTTC,CASSIPGTGMYEQYF
TRBD1,TRBV2,TRBJ2-7,many,TGTGCCAGCAGTATCGGGCAGGGGGCTTCCTACGAGCAGTACTTC,CASSIGQGASYEQYF
TRBD1,TRBV20-1,TRBJ1-2,-,TGCAGTGCGGCGGGACAGGGGAGAGACTATGGCTACACCTTC,CSAAGQGRDYGYTF
TRBD1,TRBV2,TRBJ1-2,-,TGTGCCAGCAACACAGGGGAGGACTATGGCTACACCTTC,CASNTGEDYGYTF
TRBD1,TRBV11-2,TRBJ1-3,many,TGTGCCAGCAGCCGTAAAACCGGGACAACAGGGGCGACTGGAAACACCATATATTTT,CASSRKTGTTGATGNTIYF